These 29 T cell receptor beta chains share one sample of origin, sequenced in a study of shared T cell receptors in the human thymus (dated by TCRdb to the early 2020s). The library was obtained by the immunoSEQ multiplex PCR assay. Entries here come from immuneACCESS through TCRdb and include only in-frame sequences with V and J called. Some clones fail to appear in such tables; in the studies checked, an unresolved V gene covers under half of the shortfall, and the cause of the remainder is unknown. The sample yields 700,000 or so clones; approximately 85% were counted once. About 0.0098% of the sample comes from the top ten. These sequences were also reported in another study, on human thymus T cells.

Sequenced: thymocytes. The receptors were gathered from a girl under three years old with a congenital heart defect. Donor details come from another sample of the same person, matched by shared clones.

The CDR3 DNA follows: TGTGCCAGCAGTCGAGACAGATACACTGAAGCTTTCTTT. The encoded protein is CASSRDRYTEAFF. The chain is built from TRBV9 and TRBJ1-1, with D possibly being TRBD1 (5 bases). The ends were cut back, 5 bases at V and 3 bases at J, with 11 bases in the middle. CDR1 SGDLS and CDR2 YYNGEE come from the germline V gene. The CDR3 is 13 amino acids. The full variable domain, with the rest looked up from reference TRBV9 and TRBJ1-1, is DSGVTQTPKHLITATGQRVTLRCSPRSGDLSVYWYQQSLDQGLQFLIQYYNGEERAKGNILERFSAQQFPDLHSELNLSSLELGDSALYFCASSRDRYTEAFFGQGTRLTVV.

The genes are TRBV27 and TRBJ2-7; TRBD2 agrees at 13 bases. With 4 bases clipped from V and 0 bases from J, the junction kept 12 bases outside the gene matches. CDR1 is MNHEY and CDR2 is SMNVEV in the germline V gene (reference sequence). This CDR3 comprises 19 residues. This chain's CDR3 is CASSSNRLAGGPTSYEQYF. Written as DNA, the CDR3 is TGTGCCAGCAGTTCCAACAGACTAGCGGGGGGCCCGACCTCCTACGAGCAGTACTTC.

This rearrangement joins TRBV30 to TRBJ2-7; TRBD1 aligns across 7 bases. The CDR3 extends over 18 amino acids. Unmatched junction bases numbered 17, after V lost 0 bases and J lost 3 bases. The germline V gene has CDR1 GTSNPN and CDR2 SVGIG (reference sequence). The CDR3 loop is CAWSVPPPDRALIYEQYF. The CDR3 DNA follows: TGTGCCTGGAGTGTACCCCCCCCAGACAGGGCGTTGATCTACGAGCAGTACTTC. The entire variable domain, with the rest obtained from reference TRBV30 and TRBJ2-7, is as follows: SQTIHQWPATLVQPVGSPLSLECTVEGTSNPNLYWYRQAAGRGLQLLFYSVGIGQISSEVPQNLSASRPQDRQFILSSKKLLLSDSGFYLCAWSVPPPDRALIYEQYFGPGTRLTVT.

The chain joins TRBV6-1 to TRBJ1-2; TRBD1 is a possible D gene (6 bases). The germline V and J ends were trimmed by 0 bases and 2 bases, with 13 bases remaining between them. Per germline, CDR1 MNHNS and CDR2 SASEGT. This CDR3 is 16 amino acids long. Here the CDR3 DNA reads TGTGCCAGCAGTGAAGCGCTGGGACAAAGAAACTATGGCTACACCTTC. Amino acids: CASSEALGQRNYGYTF.

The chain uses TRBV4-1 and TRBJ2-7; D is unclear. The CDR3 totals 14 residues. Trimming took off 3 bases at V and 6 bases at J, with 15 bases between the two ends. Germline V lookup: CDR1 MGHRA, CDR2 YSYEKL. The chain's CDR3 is CASSHRLRSGEQYF. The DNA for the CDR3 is TGCGCCAGCAGCCACCGTCTTCGCAGTGGCGAGCAGTACTTC.

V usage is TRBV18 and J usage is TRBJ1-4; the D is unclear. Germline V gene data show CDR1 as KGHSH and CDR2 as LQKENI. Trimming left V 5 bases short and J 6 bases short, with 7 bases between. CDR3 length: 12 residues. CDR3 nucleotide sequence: TGTGCCAGCTCAATTCTTGATGAAAAACTGTTTTTT. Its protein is CASSILDEKLFF. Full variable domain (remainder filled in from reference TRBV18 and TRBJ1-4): NAGVMQNPRHLVRRRGQEARLRCSPMKGHSHVYWYRQLPEEGLKFMVYLQKENIIDESGMPKERFSAEFPKEGPSILRIQQVVRGDSAAYFCASSILDEKLFFGSGTQLSVL.

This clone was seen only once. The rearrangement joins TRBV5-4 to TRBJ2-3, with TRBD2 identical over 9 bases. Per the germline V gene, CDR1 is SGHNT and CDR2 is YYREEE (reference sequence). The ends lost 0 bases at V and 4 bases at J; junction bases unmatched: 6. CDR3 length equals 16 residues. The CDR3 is CASSLVYSGGPDTQYF. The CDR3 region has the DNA TGTGCCAGCAGCTTGGTCTATAGCGGGGGACCAGATACGCAGTATTTT.

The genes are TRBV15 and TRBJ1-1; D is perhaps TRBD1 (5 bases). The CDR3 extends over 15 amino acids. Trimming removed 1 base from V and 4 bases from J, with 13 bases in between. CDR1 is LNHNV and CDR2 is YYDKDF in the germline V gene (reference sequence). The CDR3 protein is CATSRGTAGFTEAFF. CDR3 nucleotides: TGTGCCACCAGCAGAGGGACCGCAGGGTTCACTGAAGCTTTCTTT.

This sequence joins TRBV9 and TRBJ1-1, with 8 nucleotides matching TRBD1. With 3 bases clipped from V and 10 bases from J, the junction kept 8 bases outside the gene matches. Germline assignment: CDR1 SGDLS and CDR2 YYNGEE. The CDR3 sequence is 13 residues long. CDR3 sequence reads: CASSGDRGPGAFF. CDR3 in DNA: TGTGCCAGCAGCGGAGACAGGGGCCCTGGAGCTTTCTTT.

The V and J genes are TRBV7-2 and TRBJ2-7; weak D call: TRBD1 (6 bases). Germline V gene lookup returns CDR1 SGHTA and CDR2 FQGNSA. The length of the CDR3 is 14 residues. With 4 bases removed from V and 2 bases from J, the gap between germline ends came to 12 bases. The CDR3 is CASSSRGHTYEQYF. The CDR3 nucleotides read TGTGCCAGCAGCTCCCGGGGACACACCTACGAGCAGTACTTC.

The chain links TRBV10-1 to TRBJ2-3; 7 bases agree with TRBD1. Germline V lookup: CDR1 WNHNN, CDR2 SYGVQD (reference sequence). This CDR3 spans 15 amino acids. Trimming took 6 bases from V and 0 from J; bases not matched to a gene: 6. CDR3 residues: CASSLLTGSTDTQYF. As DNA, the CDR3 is TGCGCCAGCAGCCTTTTGACAGGGAGCACAGATACGCAGTATTTT.

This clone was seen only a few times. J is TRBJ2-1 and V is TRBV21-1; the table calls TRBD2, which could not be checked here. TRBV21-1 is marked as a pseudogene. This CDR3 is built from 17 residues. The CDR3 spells CASSKGGAGGLYNEQFF. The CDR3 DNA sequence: TGTGCCAGCAGCAAAGGTGGAGCGGGGGGGCTTTACAATGAGCAGTTCTTC.

The CDR3 region is CASSDNLRDRPPDNQPQHF. The CDR3 DNA reads TGTGCCAGTAGTGACAACCTCCGGGACAGGCCGCCAGATAATCAGCCCCAGCATTTT. V is TRBV19 and J is TRBJ1-5; 8 positions agree with TRBD1. The CDR3 extends over 19 amino acids. In germline, CDR1 is LNHDA, CDR2 SQIVND (reference sequence). V shed 5 bases and J 4 bases; nucleotides not matched to a gene: 19.

The CDR3 nucleotides read TGCGCCAGCAGCCAAGGATATATAATGGGGGGTGGCTACACCTTC. It yields the protein CASSQGYIMGGGYTF. The chain is built from TRBV4-1 and TRBJ1-2; TRBD1 might be the D (5 bases). The length of the CDR3 is 15 residues. The V end was cut by 1 base, the J end by 7 bases, with 16 bases between. Germline values: CDR1 MGHRA, CDR2 YSYEKL.

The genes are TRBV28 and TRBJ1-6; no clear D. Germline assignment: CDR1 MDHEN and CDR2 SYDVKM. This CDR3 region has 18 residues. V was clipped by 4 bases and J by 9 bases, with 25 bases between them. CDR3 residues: CASSYHSWSWGGRSPLHF. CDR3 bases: TGTGCCAGCAGTTACCATAGCTGGAGTTGGGGAGGCCGTTCACCCCTCCACTTT.

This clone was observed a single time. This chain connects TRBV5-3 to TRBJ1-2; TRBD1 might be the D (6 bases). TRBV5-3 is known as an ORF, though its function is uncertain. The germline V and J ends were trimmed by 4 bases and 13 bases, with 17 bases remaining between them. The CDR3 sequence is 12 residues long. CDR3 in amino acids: CARSPPLTGATF. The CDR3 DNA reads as TGTGCCAGAAGCCCTCCCCTGACAGGTGCCACCTTC.

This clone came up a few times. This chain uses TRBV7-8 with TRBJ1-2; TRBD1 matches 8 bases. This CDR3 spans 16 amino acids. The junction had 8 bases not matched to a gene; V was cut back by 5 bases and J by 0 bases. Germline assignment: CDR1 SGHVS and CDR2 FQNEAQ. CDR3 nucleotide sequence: TGTGCCAGCAGCCCGTGGACAGGGCGGGCTAACTATGGCTACACCTTC. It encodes CASSPWTGRANYGYTF.

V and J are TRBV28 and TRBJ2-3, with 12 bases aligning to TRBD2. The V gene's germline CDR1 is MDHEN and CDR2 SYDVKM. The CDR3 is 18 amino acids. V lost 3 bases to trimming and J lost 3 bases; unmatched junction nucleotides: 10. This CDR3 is CASSFRLAGVRGTDTQYF. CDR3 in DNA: TGTGCCAGCAGTTTTAGACTAGCGGGGGTTCGGGGGACAGATACGCAGTATTTT.

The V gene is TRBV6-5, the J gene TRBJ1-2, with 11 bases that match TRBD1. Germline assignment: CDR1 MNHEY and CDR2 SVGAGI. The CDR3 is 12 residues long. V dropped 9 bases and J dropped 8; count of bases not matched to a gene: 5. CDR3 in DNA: TGTGCCAGTGGGACAGGGGGGTTCGGCTACACCTTC. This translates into CASGTGGFGYTF.

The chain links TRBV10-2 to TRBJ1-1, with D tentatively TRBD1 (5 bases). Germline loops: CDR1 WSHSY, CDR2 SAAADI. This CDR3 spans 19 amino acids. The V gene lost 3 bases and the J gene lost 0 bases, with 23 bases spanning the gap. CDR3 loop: CASSEGVEEGPEMNTEAFF. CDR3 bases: TGCGCCAGCAGTGAAGGGGTTGAGGAGGGCCCAGAAATGAACACTGAAGCTTTCTTT.

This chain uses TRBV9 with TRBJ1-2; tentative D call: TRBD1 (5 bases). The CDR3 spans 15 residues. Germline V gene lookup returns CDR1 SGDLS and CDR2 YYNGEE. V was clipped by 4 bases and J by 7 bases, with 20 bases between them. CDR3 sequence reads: CASSPPEQGVSGYTF. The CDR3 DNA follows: TGTGCCAGCAGCCCACCAGAGCAGGGTGTGAGTGGCTACACCTTC.

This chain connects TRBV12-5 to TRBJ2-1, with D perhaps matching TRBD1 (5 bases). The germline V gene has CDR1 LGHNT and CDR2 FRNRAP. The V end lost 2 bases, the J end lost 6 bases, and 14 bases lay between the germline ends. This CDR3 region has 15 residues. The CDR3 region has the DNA TGTGCTAGTGGTTTGATCCCAGGGTTGGTCAATGAGCAGTTCTTC. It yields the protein CASGLIPGLVNEQFF.

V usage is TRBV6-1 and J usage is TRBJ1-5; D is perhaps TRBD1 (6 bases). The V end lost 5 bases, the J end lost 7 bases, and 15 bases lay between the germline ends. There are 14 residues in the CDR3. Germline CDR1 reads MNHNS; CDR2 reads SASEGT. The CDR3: CASSPRGGYQPQHF. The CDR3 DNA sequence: TGTGCCAGCAGTCCCAGAGGGGGATACCAGCCCCAGCATTTT.

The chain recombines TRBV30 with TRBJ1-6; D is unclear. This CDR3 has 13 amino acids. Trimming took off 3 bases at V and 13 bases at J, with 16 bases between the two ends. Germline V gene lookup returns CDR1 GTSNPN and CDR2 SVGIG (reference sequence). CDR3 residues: CAWSEDVGDPLHF. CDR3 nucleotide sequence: TGTGCCTGGAGCGAGGACGTCGGGGATCCCCTCCACTTT.

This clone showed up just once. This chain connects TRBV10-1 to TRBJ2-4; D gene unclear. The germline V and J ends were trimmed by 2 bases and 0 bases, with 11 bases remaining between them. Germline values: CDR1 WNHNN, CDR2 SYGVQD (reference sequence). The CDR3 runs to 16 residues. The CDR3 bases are TGCGCCAGCAGTGAGGGAGAGTTACTAGCCAAAAACATTCAGTACTTC. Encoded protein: CASSEGELLAKNIQYF.

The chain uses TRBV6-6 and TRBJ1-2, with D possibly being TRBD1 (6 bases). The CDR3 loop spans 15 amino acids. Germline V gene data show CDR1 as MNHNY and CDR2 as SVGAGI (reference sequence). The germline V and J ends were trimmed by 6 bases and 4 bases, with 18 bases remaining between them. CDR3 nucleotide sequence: TGTGCCAGCAGCGTGGACAGCCAGACCTTCTATGGCTACACCTTC. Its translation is CASSVDSQTFYGYTF.

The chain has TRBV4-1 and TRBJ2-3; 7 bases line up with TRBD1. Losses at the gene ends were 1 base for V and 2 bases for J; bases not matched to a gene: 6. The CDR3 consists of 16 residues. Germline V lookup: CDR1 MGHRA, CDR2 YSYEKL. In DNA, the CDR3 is TGCGCCAGCAGCCAAGTCGGGACAGCCAACACAGATACGCAGTATTTT. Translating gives CASSQVGTANTDTQYF.

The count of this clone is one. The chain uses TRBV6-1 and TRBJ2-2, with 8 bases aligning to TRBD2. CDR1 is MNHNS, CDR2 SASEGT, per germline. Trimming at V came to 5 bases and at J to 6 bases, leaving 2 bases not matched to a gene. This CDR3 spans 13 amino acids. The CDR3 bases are TGTGCCAGCAGTTCGGGACTAGCCGGGGAGCTGTTTTTT. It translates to CASSSGLAGELFF.

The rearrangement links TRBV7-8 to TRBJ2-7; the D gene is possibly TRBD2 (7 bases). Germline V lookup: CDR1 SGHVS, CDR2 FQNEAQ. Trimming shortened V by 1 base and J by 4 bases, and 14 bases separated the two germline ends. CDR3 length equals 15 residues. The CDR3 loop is CASSLVGGASYEQYF. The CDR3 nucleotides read TGTGCCAGCAGCTTAGTGGGGGGGGCGTCTTACGAGCAGTACTTC.